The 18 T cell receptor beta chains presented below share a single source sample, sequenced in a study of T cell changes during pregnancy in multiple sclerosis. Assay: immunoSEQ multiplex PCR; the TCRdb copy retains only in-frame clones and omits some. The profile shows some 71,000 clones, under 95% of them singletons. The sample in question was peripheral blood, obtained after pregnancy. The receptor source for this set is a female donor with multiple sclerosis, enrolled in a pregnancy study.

CDR3 bases: TGTGCCAGCTCACCCCTTGATAGCGGGATTGCAGATACGCAGTATTTT. Protein sequence: CASSPLDSGIADTQYF. The chain couples TRBV18 to TRBJ2-3, with 8 positions matching TRBD2. Unmatched junction bases numbered 9, after V lost 3 bases and J lost 4 bases. The V gene's germline CDR1 is KGHSH and CDR2 LQKENI. This CDR3 is 16 amino acids long.

The CDR3, as DNA: TGTCCGGAGGGAGCGGCCAGCACAGATACGCAGTATTTT. Translating gives CPEGAASTDTQYF. The rearrangement joins TRBV6-4 to TRBJ2-3; D might be TRBD2 (6 bases). Germline CDR1 and CDR2: MRHNA and SNTAGT. The CDR3 totals 13 residues.

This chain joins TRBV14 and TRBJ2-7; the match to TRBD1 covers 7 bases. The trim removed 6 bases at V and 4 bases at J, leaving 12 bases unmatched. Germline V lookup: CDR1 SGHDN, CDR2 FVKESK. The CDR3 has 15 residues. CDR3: CASRKTGTANYEQYF. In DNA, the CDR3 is TGTGCCAGCAGGAAGACCGGGACAGCTAATTACGAGCAGTACTTC.

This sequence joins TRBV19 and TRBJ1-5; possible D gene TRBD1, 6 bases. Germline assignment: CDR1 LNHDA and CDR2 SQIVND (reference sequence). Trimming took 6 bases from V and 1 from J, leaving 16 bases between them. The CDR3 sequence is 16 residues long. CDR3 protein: CASSLTGIGSNQPQHF. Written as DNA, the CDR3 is TGTGCCAGTAGCCTTACAGGGATTGGGAGCAATCAGCCCCAGCATTTT.

CDR3 sequence (DNA): TGTGCCAGCAGCTCCCAGGGGGGAAAAGAGACCCAGTACTTC. Translating it yields CASSSQGGKETQYF. The chain joins TRBV7-2 to TRBJ2-5, with TRBD1 as a possible D gene (7 bases). Germline lookup yields CDR1 SGHTA and CDR2 FQGNSA. The length of the CDR3 is 14 residues. The germline V and J ends were trimmed by 4 bases and 3 bases, with 12 bases remaining between them.

The CDR3, as DNA: TGCGCCAGCAGCCTCCAGGCAACTAATGAAAAACTGTTTTTT. Protein product: CASSLQATNEKLFF. V and J are TRBV5-1 and TRBJ1-4; no clear D. The CDR3 has 14 amino acids. Germline CDR1 reads SGHRS; CDR2 reads YFSETQ. V lost 4 bases and J lost 0, with 7 bases in between.

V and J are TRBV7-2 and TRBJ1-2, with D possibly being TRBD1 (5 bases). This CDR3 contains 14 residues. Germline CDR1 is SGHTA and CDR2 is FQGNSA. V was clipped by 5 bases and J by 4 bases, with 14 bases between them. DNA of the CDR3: TGTGCCAGCAGCCCCCGGGGGGTCCTCTATGGCTACACCTTC. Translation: CASSPRGVLYGYTF.

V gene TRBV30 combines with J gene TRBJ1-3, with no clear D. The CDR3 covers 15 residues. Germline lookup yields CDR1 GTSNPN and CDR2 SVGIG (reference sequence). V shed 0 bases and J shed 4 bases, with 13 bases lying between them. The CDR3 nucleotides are TGTGCCTGGAGTGTAAGCACCGCAGCGGGAAACACCATATATTTT. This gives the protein CAWSVSTAAGNTIYF.

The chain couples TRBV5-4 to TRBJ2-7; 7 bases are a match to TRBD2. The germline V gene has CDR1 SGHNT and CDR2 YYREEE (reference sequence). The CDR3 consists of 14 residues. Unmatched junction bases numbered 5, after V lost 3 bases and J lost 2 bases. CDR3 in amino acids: CASSSRTRTYEQYF. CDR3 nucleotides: TGTGCCAGCAGCTCTCGGACTAGAACCTACGAGCAGTACTTC.

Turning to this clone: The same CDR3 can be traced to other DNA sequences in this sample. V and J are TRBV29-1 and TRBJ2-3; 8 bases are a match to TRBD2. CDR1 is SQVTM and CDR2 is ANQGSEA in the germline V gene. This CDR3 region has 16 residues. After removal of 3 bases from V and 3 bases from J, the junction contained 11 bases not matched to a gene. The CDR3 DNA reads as TGCAGCGTTGAGAAGGGCAGCGGGAGTGTGACAGATACGCAGTATTTT. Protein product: CSVEKGSGSVTDTQYF.

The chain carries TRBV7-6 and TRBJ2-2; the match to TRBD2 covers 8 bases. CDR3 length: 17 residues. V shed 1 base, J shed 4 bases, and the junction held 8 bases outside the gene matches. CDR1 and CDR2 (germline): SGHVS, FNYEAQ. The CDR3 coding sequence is TGTGCCAGCAGCTTAGGGCGGGCTAGCGGGTTCACCGGGGAGCTGTTTTTT. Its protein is CASSLGRASGFTGELFF.

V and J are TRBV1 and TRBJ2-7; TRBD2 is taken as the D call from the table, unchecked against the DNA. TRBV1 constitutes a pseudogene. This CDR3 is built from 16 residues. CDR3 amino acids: CTSSHGAGTSGTEQYF. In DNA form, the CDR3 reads TGCACCAGCAGCCACGGAGCCGGGACTAGCGGGACCGAGCAGTACTTC.

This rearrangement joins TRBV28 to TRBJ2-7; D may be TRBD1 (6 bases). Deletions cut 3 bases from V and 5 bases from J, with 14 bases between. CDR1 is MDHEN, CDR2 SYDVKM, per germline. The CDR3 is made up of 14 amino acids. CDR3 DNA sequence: TGTGCCAGCAGTTTCACAGGGCTTAGCGACGAGCAGTACTTC. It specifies CASSFTGLSDEQYF.

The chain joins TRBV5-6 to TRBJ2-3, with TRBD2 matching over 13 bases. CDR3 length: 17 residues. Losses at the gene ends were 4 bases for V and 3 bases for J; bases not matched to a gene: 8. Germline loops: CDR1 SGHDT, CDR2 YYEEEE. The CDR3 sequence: CASSPRGTSGKTDTQYF. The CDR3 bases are TGTGCCAGCAGCCCGAGGGGGACTAGCGGGAAGACAGATACGCAGTATTTT.

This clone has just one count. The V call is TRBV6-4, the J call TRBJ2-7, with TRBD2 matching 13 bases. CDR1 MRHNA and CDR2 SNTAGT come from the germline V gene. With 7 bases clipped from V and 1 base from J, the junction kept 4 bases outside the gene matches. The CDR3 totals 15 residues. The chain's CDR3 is CASTRLAGGSYEQYF. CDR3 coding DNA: TGTGCCAGCACTCGACTAGCGGGAGGTTCCTACGAGCAGTACTTC.

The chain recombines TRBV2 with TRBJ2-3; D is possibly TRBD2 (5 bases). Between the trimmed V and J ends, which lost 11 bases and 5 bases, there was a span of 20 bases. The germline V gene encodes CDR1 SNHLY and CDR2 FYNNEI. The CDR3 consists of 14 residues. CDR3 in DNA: TGTGCCCCCGAAGATGTGACGGCGGGAGATACGCAGTATTTT. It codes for CAPEDVTAGDTQYF.

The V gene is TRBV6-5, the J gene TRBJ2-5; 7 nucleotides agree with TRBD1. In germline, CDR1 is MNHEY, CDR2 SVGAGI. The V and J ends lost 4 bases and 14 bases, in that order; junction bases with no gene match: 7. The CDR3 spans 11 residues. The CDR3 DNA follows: TGTGCCAGCAGTTCCTCCGGGACAGCTTACTTC. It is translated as CASSSSGTAYF.

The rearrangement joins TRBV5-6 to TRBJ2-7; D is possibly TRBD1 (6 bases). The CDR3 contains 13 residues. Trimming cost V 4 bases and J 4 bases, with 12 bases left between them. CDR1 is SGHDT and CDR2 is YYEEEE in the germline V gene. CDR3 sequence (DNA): TGTGCCAGCAGCCCCGGGACACCGTACGAGCAGTACTTC. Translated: CASSPGTPYEQYF.